This entry is about one TCR beta chain. The data derive from a study of blood T cell repertoires in COVID-19. As for the study in general: T cells, B-cell-depleted T cells, or PBMCs provided the cDNA or gDNA that served as material.

Patients from Seattle were sampled longitudinally, starting during active infection. V was clipped by 1 base and J by 1 base; unmatched bases: 3. Germline assignment: CDR1 SEHNR and CDR2 FQNEAQ (reference sequence). The CDR3 runs 16 residues. In the original analysis: From reference gene primer amplification, estimates of nucleated cell counts were derived. Method: immunoSEQ multiplex PCR; TCRdb's copy keeps in-frame clones and lacks some. Clonal size and the V and J genes are those of that table, whereas D and trimming came from the DNA. The sample holds approximately 270,000 clones, about 80% seen once.

This clonotype was sampled from a person aged 65 to 79 with COVID-19, enrolled during active disease. The chain links TRBV7-9 to TRBJ1-2; 10 bases match TRBD1. What was sequenced was peripheral blood. This CDR3 is CASSLDGQGVNYGYTF. CDR3 sequence (DNA): TGTGCCAGCAGCTTAGACGGACAGGGGGTTAACTATGGCTACACCTTC.